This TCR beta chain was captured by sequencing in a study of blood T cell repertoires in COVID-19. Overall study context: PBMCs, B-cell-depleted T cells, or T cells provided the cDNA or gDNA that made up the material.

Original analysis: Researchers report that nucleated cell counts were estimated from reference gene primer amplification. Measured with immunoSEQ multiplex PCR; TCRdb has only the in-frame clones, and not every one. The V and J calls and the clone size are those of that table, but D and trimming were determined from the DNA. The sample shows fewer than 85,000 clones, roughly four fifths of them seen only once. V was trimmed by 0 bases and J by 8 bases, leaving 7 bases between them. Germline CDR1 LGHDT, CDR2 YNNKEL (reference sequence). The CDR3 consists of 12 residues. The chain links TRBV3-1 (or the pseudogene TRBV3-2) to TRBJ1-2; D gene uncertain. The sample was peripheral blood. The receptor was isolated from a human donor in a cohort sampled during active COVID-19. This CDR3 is CASSQETRGYTF. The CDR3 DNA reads TGTGCCAGCAGCCAAGAGACTAGAGGCTACACCTTC.